This entry is about one T cell receptor (beta chain). Antigen specificity is unknown. The CDR3 sequence is 16 residues long. Germline-derived CDR1 and CDR2 are SGHAT and FQNNGV. With V trimmed by 0 bases and J by 10 bases, 9 bases remained unmatched. Sequencing used immunoSEQ multiplex PCR; TCRdb keeps in-frame clones, though not all of them. The table includes more than 95,000 clones, 80% to 90% detected once. The data were taken from a study of T cell responses to AZD1222 COVID-19 vaccine. Study overall: Recipients boosted at about 4 weeks or about 12 weeks are pooled.

Regarding the study as a whole: Repertoires were obtained solely post-peak T cell response. Females outnumbered males among donors, who were mostly white British; clonal diversity was possibly underestimated.

This specimen was peripheral blood, taken on day 0 of AZD1222 vaccination. The sequence came from an adult in good health. The chain recombines TRBV11-2 with TRBJ1-6; 7 nucleotides line up with TRBD1. The CDR3 DNA reads as TGTGCCAGCAGCTTAGATCGCGGCAGGGGGGACTCACCCCTCCACTTT. Its translation: CASSLDRGRGDSPLHF.